Included here is one T cell receptor (beta chain) sequence, with context. Participant-given clinical history determined each cohort assignment. Germline V gives CDR1 MNHEY, CDR2 SVGAGI. Trimming left V 8 bases short and J 5 bases short, with 9 bases between. The CDR3 is made up of 11 amino acids. This entry is derived from a study of blood T cell repertoires in COVID-19. Across the study: Samples taken during acute and convalescent COVID-19 were collected in the United States, Italy and Spain. Nucleic acid was either cDNA or gDNA, and it came from T cells, B-cell-depleted T cells, or PBMCs.

Source study methods: Amplification of reference gene primers was used by the study to estimate nucleated cell counts. Some clones are missing from TCRdb's copy, which holds only in-frame ones; the method was immunoSEQ multiplex PCR. V and J calls and clone size are copied from that table; D and trimming were computed from the DNA. The sample yields just over 250,000 clones, roughly four fifths seen once. The chain employs TRBV6-5 and TRBJ1-1, with D unresolved. This sequence originates from a man aged 30 to 45 with acute COVID-19. Sequenced material: PBMCs or T cells enriched from blood (not recorded which). The CDR3 region has the DNA TGTGCCAGCGGCGAGGGTACTGAAGCTTTCTTT. It is translated as CASGEGTEAFF.